These 21 T cell receptor beta chains came from one sample sequenced in a study of blood T cell repertoires in COVID-19. Repertoires were generated with immunoSEQ multiplex PCR, while TCRdb's copy carries only in-frame clones and drops some. The top ten clones hold approximately 5% of a sample with more than 110,000 clones, less than 90% of them seen once. Sequencing was performed on PBMCs or T cells enriched from blood (not recorded which). These receptors all come from a man aged 35 to 55 with acute COVID-19.

This clone was seen only once. The rearrangement links TRBV30 to TRBJ1-1; 7 bases line up with TRBD1. V gave up 3 bases and J gave up 1 base; unmatched junction bases: 8. Germline V gives CDR1 GTSNPN, CDR2 SVGIG (reference sequence). The CDR3 covers 15 residues. CDR3 region: CAWRFPGQQNTEAFF. The CDR3 coding sequence is TGTGCCTGGAGGTTCCCGGGACAGCAGAACACTGAAGCTTTCTTT.

The rearrangement joins TRBV6-5 to TRBJ1-1; a weak D match, TRBD1 (5 bases). This CDR3 is built from 12 residues. Germline lookup yields CDR1 MNHEY and CDR2 SVGAGI. Trimming stripped 5 bases from V and 5 bases from J, with 9 bases between. CDR3 region: CASSRGDTEAFF. In DNA form, the CDR3 reads TGTGCCAGCAGTCGGGGGGATACTGAAGCTTTCTTT.

This chain links TRBV5-5 with TRBJ2-2; D remains ambiguous. This CDR3 comprises 14 residues. Between the trimmed V and J ends, which lost 6 bases and 1 base, there was a span of 10 bases. Germline lookup yields CDR1 SGHKS and CDR2 YYEKEE (reference sequence). DNA for the CDR3: TGTGCCAGCAAACGAAGACAGAACACCGGGGAGCTGTTTTTT. It specifies CASKRRQNTGELFF.

The chain recombines TRBV5-4 with TRBJ1-3; D unresolved. Germline-derived CDR1 and CDR2 are SGHNT and YYREEE (reference sequence). This CDR3 has 15 residues. V lost 0 bases and J 0 bases, leaving 7 bases between the germline ends. CDR3 nucleotide sequence: TGTGCCAGCAGCTTGGACTTAAGCTCTGGAAACACCATATATTTT. Its translation: CASSLDLSSGNTIYF.

This chain links TRBV5-1 with TRBJ2-2; tentatively, D is TRBD1 (6 bases). V dropped 4 bases and J dropped 3 bases, with 10 bases sitting between them. Germline CDR1 SGHRS, CDR2 YFSETQ. This CDR3 contains 14 residues. The CDR3 DNA sequence: TGCGCCAGCAGCGGCAGGGGTGACACCGGGGAGCTGTTTTTT. Translation gives CASSGRGDTGELFF.

The chain has TRBV14 and TRBJ2-5, with 7 nucleotides matching TRBD2. J gave up 3 bases and V 5 bases, and 9 bases lay outside the gene matches. Germline loops: CDR1 SGHDN, CDR2 FVKESK. CDR3 length: 15 amino acids. CDR3 loop: CASSAAGVIEETQYF. The CDR3, as DNA: TGTGCCAGCAGCGCGGCGGGGGTGATAGAAGAGACCCAGTACTTC.

The genes are TRBV30 and TRBJ2-1, with a weak D call TRBD2 (6 bases). The germline CDR1 and CDR2 sequences are GTSNPN and SVGIG (reference sequence). Trimming left V 3 bases short and J 5 bases short, with 17 bases between. The CDR3 covers 15 residues. Written as DNA, the CDR3 is TGTGCCTGGAGGTCGGGCGGGACCCCCCACAATGAGCAGTTCTTC. Its protein product is CAWRSGGTPHNEQFF.

The rearrangement uses TRBV10-1 and TRBJ1-1; D remains ambiguous. V shed 0 bases and J shed 6 bases, with 8 bases lying between them. Germline CDR1 WNHNN, CDR2 SYGVQD (reference sequence). This CDR3 is built from 13 residues. In DNA, the CDR3 is TGCGCCAGCAGTGAGTCTAGTGGTTCTGAAGCTTTCTTT. This codes for CASSESSGSEAFF.

The chain joins TRBV21-1 to TRBJ2-7; the DNA was not used to check the table's D call, TRBD2. TRBV21-1 is flagged as a pseudogene. This CDR3 region has 16 residues. For the CDR3, the DNA is TGTGCCAGCAGCTGCCGACTAGCGGGAGGGAACCACGAGCAGTACTTC. Translated: CASSCRLAGGNHEQYF.

This clone was counted only a few times. The chain links TRBV5-1 to TRBJ1-2; D is unclear. V shed 0 bases and J shed 4 bases, with 13 bases lying between them. CDR1 is SGHRS, CDR2 YFSETQ, per germline. The CDR3 sequence is 15 residues long. CDR3 DNA sequence: TGCGCCAGCAGCTTGGAGGAGGGCTCGGTCTATGGCTACACCTTC. Residues: CASSLEEGSVYGYTF.

The V and J genes are TRBV4-3 and TRBJ2-1, with 9 bases identical to TRBD2. The CDR3 has 17 amino acids. Germline assignment: CDR1 LGHNA and CDR2 YSLEER. The junction had 10 bases not matched to a gene; V was cut back by 0 bases and J by 7 bases. The CDR3 spells CASSQEVGAGGRNEQFF. The DNA of the CDR3 is TGCGCCAGCAGCCAAGAAGTCGGAGCGGGAGGAAGGAATGAGCAGTTCTTC.

V gene TRBV5-1 combines with J gene TRBJ2-5, with D maybe TRBD1 (5 bases). With 4 bases removed from V and 9 bases from J, the gap between germline ends came to 13 bases. Germline loops: CDR1 SGHRS, CDR2 YFSETQ. CDR3 length equals 12 residues. The DNA of the CDR3 is TGCGCCAGCAGCGTACCTCAAGGGGCCCAGTACTTC. Its protein is CASSVPQGAQYF. Variable domain in full (rest from reference TRBV5-1 and TRBJ2-5): KAGVTQTPRYLIKTRGQQVTLSCSPISGHRSVSWYQQTPGQGLQFLFEYFSETQRNKGNFPGRFSGRQFSNSRSEMNVSTLELGDSALYLCASSVPQGAQYFGPGTRLLVL.

This sequence joins TRBV12-3 or TRBV12-4 and TRBJ2-5, with 7 bases aligning to TRBD1. This CDR3 has 13 residues. V lost 5 bases to trimming and J lost 3 bases; unmatched junction nucleotides: 3. This chain's CDR3 is CASSQGTEETQYF. As DNA, the CDR3 is TGTGCCAGCAGTCAAGGGACAGAAGAGACCCAGTACTTC.

The V and J genes are TRBV29-1 and TRBJ2-5; no reliable D call. V was clipped by 3 bases and J by 5 bases, with 13 bases between them. This CDR3 has 13 residues. Looked up from germline, CDR1 is SQVTM and CDR2 is ANQGSEA. The CDR3 nucleotides read TGCAGCGTTGAGAAGCAATCGATGGAGACCCAGTACTTC. Its translation: CSVEKQSMETQYF.

This rearrangement joins TRBV7-9 to TRBJ2-7, with D unresolved. This CDR3 is 12 amino acids long. Germline CDR1 is SEHNR and CDR2 is FQNEAQ (reference sequence). Between the trimmed V and J ends, which lost 2 bases and 4 bases, there was a span of 6 bases. CDR3 DNA sequence: TGTGCCAGCAGCTTATCAGTATACGAGCAGTACTTC. Protein product: CASSLSVYEQYF.

V usage is TRBV30 and J usage is TRBJ2-1; 7 bases are shared with TRBD1. CDR1 is GTSNPN and CDR2 is SVGIG in the germline V gene (reference sequence). With 4 bases clipped from V and 11 bases from J, the junction kept 8 bases outside the gene matches. The CDR3 is made up of 12 amino acids. The CDR3 spells CAWTTGQTQQFF. DNA for the CDR3: TGTGCCTGGACCACGGGACAGACCCAGCAGTTCTTC. Based on the CDR3 plus reference TRBV30 and TRBJ2-1, the full variable domain is SQTIHQWPATLVQPVGSPLSLECTVEGTSNPNLYWYRQAAGRGLQLLFYSVGIGQISSEVPQNLSASRPQDRQFILSSKKLLLSDSGFYLCAWTTGQTQQFFGPGTRLTVL.

The chain links TRBV10-1 to TRBJ2-3, with D possibly TRBD1 on 5 matching bases. CDR3 size: 16 residues. Germline CDR1 reads WNHNN; CDR2 reads SYGVQD (reference sequence). With 0 bases removed from V and 8 bases from J, the gap between germline ends came to 18 bases. CDR3 amino acids: CASSESRATTSGTQYF. The CDR3, as DNA: TGCGCCAGCAGTGAGTCCAGGGCTACGACGTCCGGTACGCAGTATTTT.

The chain uses TRBV23-1 and TRBJ2-1; 7 nucleotides align to TRBD2. TRBV23-1 is an ORF, and what it does is uncertain. The CDR3 extends over 13 amino acids. With V trimmed by 6 bases and J by 7 bases, 6 bases remained unmatched. CDR3 region: CASRGREFNEQFF. CDR3 sequence (DNA): TGCGCCAGCAGAGGGCGGGAGTTTAATGAGCAGTTCTTC.

The rearrangement uses TRBV2 and TRBJ1-5, with D perhaps TRBD1 (6 bases). V gave up 2 bases and J gave up 0 bases, with 8 bases separating them. CDR1 is SNHLY, CDR2 FYNNEI, per germline. The length of the CDR3 is 15 residues. The CDR3 loop reads CASSERTASNQPQHF. The DNA for the CDR3 is TGTGCCAGCAGTGAAAGGACAGCTAGCAATCAGCCCCAGCATTTT.

The rearrangement joins TRBV19 to TRBJ1-1; TRBD1 matches 9 bases. Per germline, CDR1 LNHDA and CDR2 SQIVND (reference sequence). The junction had 5 bases not matched to a gene; V was cut back by 2 bases and J by 7 bases. There are 14 residues in the CDR3. The DNA of the CDR3 is TGTGCCAGTAGTATAAACAGGGGGCAAGGTGAAGCTTTCTTT. Amino acid sequence: CASSINRGQGEAFF.

This chain connects TRBV5-1 to TRBJ1-2; D is perhaps TRBD1 (6 bases). This CDR3 has 19 residues. Per germline, CDR1 SGHRS and CDR2 YFSETQ. The germline V and J ends were trimmed by 4 bases and 6 bases, with 31 bases remaining between them. CDR3: CASSPLHAAGEVGGNGYTF. CDR3 DNA sequence: TGCGCCAGCAGCCCCCTCCATGCGGCAGGGGAAGTGGGCGGAAATGGCTACACCTTC.